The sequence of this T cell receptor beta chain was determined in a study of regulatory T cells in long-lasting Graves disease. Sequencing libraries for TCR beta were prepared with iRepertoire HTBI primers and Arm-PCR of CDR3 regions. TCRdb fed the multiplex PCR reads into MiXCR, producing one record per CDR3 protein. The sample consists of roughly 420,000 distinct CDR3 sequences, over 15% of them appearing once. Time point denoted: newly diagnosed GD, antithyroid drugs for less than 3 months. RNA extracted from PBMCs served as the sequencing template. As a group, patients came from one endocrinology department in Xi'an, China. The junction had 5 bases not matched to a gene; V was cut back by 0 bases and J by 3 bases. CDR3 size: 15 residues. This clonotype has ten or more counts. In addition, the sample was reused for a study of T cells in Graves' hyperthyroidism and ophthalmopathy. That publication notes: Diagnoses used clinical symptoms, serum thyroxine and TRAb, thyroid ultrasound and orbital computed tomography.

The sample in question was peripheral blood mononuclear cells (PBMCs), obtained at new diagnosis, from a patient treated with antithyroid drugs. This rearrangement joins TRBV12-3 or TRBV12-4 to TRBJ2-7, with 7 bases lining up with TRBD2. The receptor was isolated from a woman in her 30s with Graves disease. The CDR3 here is CASSLAGRESYEQYF. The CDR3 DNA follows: TGTGCCAGCAGTTTAGCGGGGCGGGAGAGCTACGAGCAGTACTTC.